This passage covers 5 T cell receptor beta chains from one sample sequenced in a study of identical twins. A single record per CDR3 protein comes from TCRdb applying MiXCR to the 5' RACE reads. The repertoire holds some 240,000 distinct CDR3 sequences, with 10% as singletons. The sequencing input was memory T cells sorted from blood. The receptors here all came from a man aged 50-60 years in good health.

The rearrangement joins TRBV4-3 to TRBJ2-7; 7 positions match TRBD2. Germline-derived CDR1 and CDR2 are LGHNA and YSLEER. The CDR3 has 14 residues. J was trimmed by 6 bases and V by 2 bases; bases with no gene match: 7. This CDR3 reads CASSQSNGGSEQYF. DNA of the CDR3: TGCGCCAGCAGCCAATCTAACGGCGGGAGCGAGCAGTACTTC.

The CDR3 nucleotides are TGTGCCAGCGGAGTCGCCCCGGTAGTAGCGAGGGGCCCCCACCCCGGGGAGCTGTTTTTT. Translating it yields CASGVAPVVARGPHPGELFF. The chain carries TRBV12-3 or TRBV12-4 and TRBJ2-2; D tentatively fits TRBD1 or TRBD2 (5 bases each). This CDR3 has 20 amino acids. V shed 8 bases and J shed 6 bases, with 34 bases lying between them.

This clonotype has ten or more counts. The genes are TRBV12-3 or TRBV12-4 and TRBJ1-6; the D gene is possibly TRBD1 (5 bases). V lost 1 base and J lost 7, with 5 bases in between. The CDR3 runs to 13 residues. CDR3 DNA: TGTGCCAGCAGTTTAGGACAGAATTCACCCCTCCACTTT. Translating it yields CASSLGQNSPLHF.

This clonotype was counted many times. This chain connects TRBV5-1 to TRBJ1-4; D ambiguous. Trimming took 1 base from V and 5 from J, leaving 6 bases between them. Germline V gives CDR1 SGHRS, CDR2 YFSETQ. The CDR3 runs 13 residues. CDR3 nucleotides: TGCGCCAGCAGCTTGTCACAGAATGAAAAACTGTTTTTT. Amino acids: CASSLSQNEKLFF.

This clonotype was picked up many times. CDR3 protein: CASSFYEQFF. The CDR3 nucleotides read TGTGCCAGCAGTTTTTATGAGCAGTTCTTC. V and J are TRBV12-3 or TRBV12-4 and TRBJ2-1; D is unresolved. This CDR3 comprises 10 residues. V lost 3 bases, J lost 8 bases, and 2 bases lay in between.